A single TCR beta chain is shown here with its context. The antigen remains undetermined. This sample is drawn from a study of cytomegalovirus exposure and HLA in healthy donors. Study-level points and caveats: Cytomegalovirus-associated status was assigned to about 180 TCR beta chains.

PCR involved 60 Vbeta and 13 Jbeta primers. Sequenced by immunoSEQ multiplex PCR; TCRdb stores in-frame clones only, minus some. This table holds around 150,000 clones, approximately 81% found once. CDR1 MGHDK and CDR2 SYGVNS come from the germline V gene. Trimming left V 2 bases short and J 0 bases short, with 5 bases between. CDR3 length: 14 residues. The sample was PBMCs. The V and J genes are TRBV25-1 and TRBJ1-5; D is undetermined. This TCR came from a woman aged 25 to 39 in good health and CMV-seropositive. CDR3 protein: CASSEVSSNQPQHF. CDR3 nucleotides: TGTGCCAGCAGTGAAGTTAGTAGCAATCAGCCCCAGCATTTT.